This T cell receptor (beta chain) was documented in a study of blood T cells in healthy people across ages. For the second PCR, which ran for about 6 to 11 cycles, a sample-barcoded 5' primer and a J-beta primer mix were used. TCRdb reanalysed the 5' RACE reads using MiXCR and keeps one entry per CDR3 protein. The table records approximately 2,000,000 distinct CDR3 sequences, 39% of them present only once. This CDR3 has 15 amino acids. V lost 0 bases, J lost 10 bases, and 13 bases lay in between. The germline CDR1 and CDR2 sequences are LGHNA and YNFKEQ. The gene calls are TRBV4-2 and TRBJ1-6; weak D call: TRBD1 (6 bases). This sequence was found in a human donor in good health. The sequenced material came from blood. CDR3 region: CASSQDISRGSPLHF. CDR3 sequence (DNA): TGTGCCAGCAGCCAAGACATCTCCAGGGGCTCACCCCTCCACTTT.